The 3 T cell receptor beta chains below were found in one sample sequenced in a study of PD-L1 blockade in urothelial cancer. Indicated time point: pretreatment peripheral blood. Sequenced by immunoSEQ multiplex PCR; TCRdb stores in-frame clones only, minus some. The data show tens of thousands of clones, roughly 90% seen once. The sample consisted of PBMCs, taken around atezolizumab (anti-PD-L1) treatment. These TCRs come from a man in his fifties or sixties with urothelial cancer.

This clone was recorded a few times. The CDR3 DNA is TGTGCCAGCAGAGAGCCAGGCCAAGAGACCCAGTACTTC. This encodes CASREPGQETQYF. The genes are TRBV6-5 and TRBJ2-5; no clear D gene. CDR3 length: 13 amino acids. V lost 6 bases and J 1 base, leaving 9 bases between the germline ends. Germline CDR1 reads MNHEY; CDR2 reads SVGAGI.

The chain has TRBV6-5 and TRBJ2-5; 8 nucleotides match TRBD1. CDR1 is MNHEY, CDR2 SVGAGI, per germline. The CDR3 spans 16 residues. V shed 0 bases and J 4 bases; nucleotides not matched to a gene: 7. CDR3 in amino acids: CASSYSDRVFGETQYF. The CDR3 DNA follows: TGTGCCAGCAGTTACTCGGACAGGGTATTCGGAGAGACCCAGTACTTC.

The chain recombines TRBV6-6 with TRBJ2-7, with 7 bases lining up with TRBD1. Trimming took 6 bases from V and 2 from J; bases not matched to a gene: 7. Germline CDR1 is MNHNY and CDR2 is SVGAGI (reference sequence). The CDR3 consists of 14 residues. CDR3 amino acids: CASRPSTGPYEQYF. Written as DNA, the CDR3 is TGTGCCAGCAGGCCCTCGACAGGGCCCTACGAGCAGTACTTC.